Sequencing of this T cell receptor beta chain was carried out in a study of shared clonotypes between healthy human individuals. Study-level results: Among four donors, 4.5% to 5.5% of naive CD4 clonotypes were found in common. Against clonotypes common to all four donors, non-shared ones had lower generation probabilities.

Note on this clone: Its cognate antigen is unknown.

It was CD45RO-negative cells, positively selected for CCR7, that made up naive CD8 cells, with terminally differentiated effector memory CD45RA+ cells excluded. The donor population consisted of healthy HIV-negative adults with no recent acute infections or vaccinations. The CDR3 spans 12 residues. Per germline, CDR1 SNHLY and CDR2 FYNNEI. V gave up 4 bases and J gave up 6 bases, with 7 bases separating them. Each sorted subset replicate got 200 ng genomic DNA, roughly 27,000 genomes. Measured with immunoSEQ multiplex PCR; TCRdb has only the in-frame clones, and not every one. The sample lists some 1,900,000 clones; roughly 95% were seen once.

The receptor's source is a man younger than 30 in good health. The chain couples TRBV2 to TRBJ2-1; D may be TRBD2 (5 bases). Sequenced sample: naive CD8+ T cells sorted from blood. The chain's CDR3 is CASSGERNEQFF. CDR3 in DNA: TGTGCCAGCAGTGGGGAGCGCAATGAGCAGTTCTTC.